This T cell receptor (beta chain) was sequenced in a study of blood T cell repertoires in COVID-19. Background on the study: Samples taken during acute and convalescent COVID-19 were collected in the United States, Italy and Spain. The analysed material was cDNA or gDNA that came from T cells, B-cell-depleted T cells, or PBMCs.

Trimming took 6 bases from V and 3 from J; bases not matched to a gene: 3. Germline V gene sequence: CDR1 MNHNY, CDR2 SVGAGI (reference sequence). The length of the CDR3 is 13 residues. Authors' data handling: The assay estimated nucleated cells by amplifying reference gene primers. Data came from immunoSEQ multiplex PCR; TCRdb stores just in-frame clones and leaves some out. V and J calls and clone size are those listed in that table; D and trimming were worked out from the DNA. The table has 150,000 to 200,000 clones, 88% seen once. This chain joins TRBV6-6 and TRBJ2-5, with 8 nucleotides matching TRBD1. The TCR was taken from a man in his sixties with acute or convalescent COVID-19. The sequencing input was peripheral blood. The CDR3 region is CASSPDREETQYF. CDR3 nucleotides: TGTGCCAGCAGCCCGGACAGGGAAGAGACCCAGTACTTC.